This note documents a single T cell receptor beta chain sequence. Germline V lookup: CDR1 SGHNT, CDR2 YENEEA. This CDR3 contains 13 residues. The trim removed 3 bases at V and 3 bases at J, leaving 0 bases unmatched. The sample is drawn from a study of blood T cell repertoires in COVID-19. About the study: The United States, Italy and Spain were the sources of the acute and convalescent COVID-19 samples. PBMCs, B-cell-depleted T cells, or T cells were the source of the cDNA or gDNA that made up the material.

Profiled with immunoSEQ multiplex PCR; TCRdb holds only in-frame clones, not every one. The sample yields 200,000 to 300,000 clones, 70% to 90% seen once. The sample was peripheral blood. This TCR derives from a man in his fifties or sixties with acute or convalescent COVID-19. The chain recombines TRBV11-3 with TRBJ1-2, with 8 bases identical to TRBD1. The CDR3 DNA is TGTGCCAGCAGCTTGGGACAGGACTATGGCTACACCTTC. Translation gives CASSLGQDYGYTF. The variable domain in full, completed from reference TRBV11-3 and TRBJ1-2, reads EAGVVQSPRYKIIEKKQPVAFWCNPISGHNTLYWYLQNLGQGPELLIRYENEEAVDDSQLPKDRFSAERLKGVDSTLKIQPAELGDSAVYLCASSLGQDYGYTFGSGTRLTVV.